These 10 T cell receptor beta chains were all obtained from the same sample, sequenced in a study of siplizumab effects on memory and regulatory T cells. Generated by immunoSEQ multiplex PCR, the TCRdb table keeps only in-frame clones and is missing some. The table includes 90,000 to 95,000 clones, 95% to 97% detected once. Material: naive CD4+ T cells sorted from blood. Source of these receptors: a human donor in good health.

The chain carries TRBV21-1 and TRBJ1-2; the table assigns TRBD1, which was not confirmed against the DNA. TRBV21-1 is annotated as a pseudogene. The CDR3 is 17 residues long. The CDR3 sequence: CASSKARSTGLLYGYTF. The DNA of the CDR3 is TGTGCCAGCAGCAAAGCGCGTAGTACAGGGCTCTTATATGGCTACACCTTC.

The rearrangement uses TRBV5-5 and TRBJ2-7, with D possibly being TRBD1 (6 bases). The V and J ends lost 4 bases and 5 bases respectively, with 10 bases between them. CDR1 and CDR2 (germline): SGHKS, YYEKEE (reference sequence). The CDR3 contains 12 residues. The CDR3 nucleotides are TGTGCCAGCAGCCCAGCAGGGGACGAGCAGTACTTC. Translation gives CASSPAGDEQYF. The complete variable domain, with remaining parts taken from reference TRBV5-5 and TRBJ2-7, reads DAGVTQSPTHLIKTRGQQVTLRCSPISGHKSVSWYQQVLGQGPQFIFQYYEKEERGRGNFPDRFSARQFPNYSSELNVNALLLGDSALYLCASSPAGDEQYFGPGTRLTVT.

This sequence joins TRBV7-8 and TRBJ1-4; D might be TRBD1 (5 bases). The V end was cut by 5 bases, the J end by 3 bases, with 16 bases between. CDR3 length equals 16 residues. Germline assignment: CDR1 SGHVS and CDR2 FQNEAQ. CDR3: CASSPLRVGPNEKLFF. CDR3 nucleotides: TGTGCCAGCAGCCCCCTTAGGGTGGGGCCTAATGAAAAACTGTTTTTT.

This clone was found once. CDR3 DNA sequence: TGCACCAGCAGCCAAGCCGCTCTAGCGGGGGGGCCCATTAGAGAATGCACAGATACGCAGTATTTT. Encoded protein: CTSSQAALAGGPIRECTDTQYF. The V call is TRBV1, the J call TRBJ2-3; the listed D gene, TRBD2, was not tested against the DNA. TRBV1 constitutes a pseudogene. The CDR3 spans 22 residues.

V and J are TRBV5-6 and TRBJ2-7, with 8 bases lining up with TRBD1. J lost 6 bases, V lost 4 bases, and 12 bases had no gene match. Germline CDR1 SGHDT, CDR2 YYEEEE. CDR3 length: 15 residues. The CDR3 bases are TGTGCCAGCAGCGGAGGACAGGGTCTAACGGGCGAGCAGTACTTC. Its translation is CASSGGQGLTGEQYF.

The CDR3 nucleotides read TGTGCCAGCAGCTTGAACAGAGGAGTGAAAAGCTCCTACGAGCAGTACTTC. Protein: CASSLNRGVKSSYEQYF. The chain is built from TRBV5-4 and TRBJ2-7; no firm D call. The V gene's germline CDR1 is SGHNT and CDR2 YYREEE (reference sequence). The CDR3 contains 17 residues. Trimming took off 1 base at V and 0 bases at J, with 17 bases between the two ends.

The CDR3 bases are TGTGCCAGCTCACCACCGGTTAATAAGGGGCAGGTGAACACTGAAGCTTTCTTT. Its translation is CASSPPVNKGQVNTEAFF. The chain has TRBV18 and TRBJ1-1; D possibly corresponds to TRBD1 (5 bases). Germline V lookup: CDR1 KGHSH, CDR2 LQKENI. This CDR3 comprises 18 residues. Trimming pared 0 bases from V and 0 bases from J, leaving 17 bases between.

The rearrangement joins TRBV7-9 to TRBJ1-1; 8 bases are shared with TRBD1. The J segment lost 10 bases and the V segment lost 5 bases, leaving 6 bases of the junction unmatched. CDR1 is SEHNR and CDR2 is FQNEAQ in the germline V gene (reference sequence). The CDR3 runs to 12 residues. CDR3 sequence reads: CASSLTDRAAFF. The DNA for the CDR3 is TGTGCCAGCAGCCTAACGGACAGGGCAGCTTTCTTT.

The chain links TRBV18 to TRBJ2-7; D is possibly TRBD2 (6 bases). The germline gives CDR1 KGHSH, CDR2 LQKENI. CDR3 length equals 14 residues. The V end lost 3 bases, the J end lost 3 bases, and 12 bases lay between the germline ends. CDR3 nucleotides: TGTGCCAGCTCACCTCGCGGGGTGGGCTACGAGCAGTACTTC. Amino acids: CASSPRGVGYEQYF.

This chain joins TRBV18 and TRBJ2-3; D gene ambiguous. With 2 bases removed from V and 6 bases from J, the gap between germline ends came to 3 bases. This CDR3 contains 11 residues. The germline V gene has CDR1 KGHSH and CDR2 LQKENI. DNA for the CDR3: TGTGCCAGCTCACCAGGGGATACGCAGTATTTT. Amino acid sequence: CASSPGDTQYF.